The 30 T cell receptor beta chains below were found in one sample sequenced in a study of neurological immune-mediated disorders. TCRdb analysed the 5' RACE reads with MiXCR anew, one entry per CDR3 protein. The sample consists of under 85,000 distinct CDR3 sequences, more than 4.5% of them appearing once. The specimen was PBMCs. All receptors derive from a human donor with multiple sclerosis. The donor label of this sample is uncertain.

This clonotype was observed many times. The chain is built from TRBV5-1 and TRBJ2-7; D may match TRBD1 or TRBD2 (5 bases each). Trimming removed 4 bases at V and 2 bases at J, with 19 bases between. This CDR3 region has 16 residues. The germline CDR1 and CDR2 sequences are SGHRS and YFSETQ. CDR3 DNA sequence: TGCGCCAGCAGCCCGCCCGGGACGGTTTTCCCCTACGAGCAGTACTTC. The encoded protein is CASSPPGTVFPYEQYF.

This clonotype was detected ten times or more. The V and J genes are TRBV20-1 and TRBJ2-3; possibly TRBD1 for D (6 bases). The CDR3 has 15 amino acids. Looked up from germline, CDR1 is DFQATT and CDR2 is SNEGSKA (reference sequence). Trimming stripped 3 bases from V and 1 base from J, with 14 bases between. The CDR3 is CSARRTASRTDTQYF. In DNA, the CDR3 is TGCAGTGCTAGGAGGACAGCCAGTCGCACAGATACGCAGTATTTT.

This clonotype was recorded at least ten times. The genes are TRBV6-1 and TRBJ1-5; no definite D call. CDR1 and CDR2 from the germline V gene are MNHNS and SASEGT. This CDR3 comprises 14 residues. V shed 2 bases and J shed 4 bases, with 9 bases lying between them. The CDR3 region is CASSEPVLNQPQHF. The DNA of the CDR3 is TGTGCCAGCAGTGAACCGGTGCTAAATCAGCCCCAGCATTTT.

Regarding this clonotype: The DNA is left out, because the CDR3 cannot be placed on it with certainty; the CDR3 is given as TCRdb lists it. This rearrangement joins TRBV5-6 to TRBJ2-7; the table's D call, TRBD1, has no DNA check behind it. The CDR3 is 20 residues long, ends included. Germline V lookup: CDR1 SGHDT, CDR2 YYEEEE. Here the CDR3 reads CASSFYICSARAGASYEQYF.

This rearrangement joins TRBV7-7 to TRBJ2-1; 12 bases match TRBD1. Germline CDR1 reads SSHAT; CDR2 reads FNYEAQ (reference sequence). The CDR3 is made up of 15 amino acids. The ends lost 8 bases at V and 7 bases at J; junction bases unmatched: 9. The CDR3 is CASALGTGGRNEQFF. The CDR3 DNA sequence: TGTGCCAGCGCGCTAGGGACAGGGGGCAGGAATGAGCAGTTCTTC.

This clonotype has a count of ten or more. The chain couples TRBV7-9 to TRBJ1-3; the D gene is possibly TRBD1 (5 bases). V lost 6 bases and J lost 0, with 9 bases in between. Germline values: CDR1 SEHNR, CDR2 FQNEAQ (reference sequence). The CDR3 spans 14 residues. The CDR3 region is CASRPGRSGNTIYF. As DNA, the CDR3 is TGTGCCAGCAGGCCGGGGCGCTCTGGAAACACCATATATTTT. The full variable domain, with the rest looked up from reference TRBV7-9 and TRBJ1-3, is DTGVSQNPRHKITKRGQNVTFRCDPISEHNRLYWYRQTLGQGPEFLTYFQNEAQLEKSRLLSDRFSAERPKGSFSTLEIQRTEQGDSAMYLCASRPGRSGNTIYFGEGSWLTVV.

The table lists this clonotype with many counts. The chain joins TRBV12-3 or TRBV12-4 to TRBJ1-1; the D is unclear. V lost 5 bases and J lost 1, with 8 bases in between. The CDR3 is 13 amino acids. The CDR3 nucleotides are TGTGCCAGCAGTCCGGACGGGAACACTGAAGCTTTCTTT. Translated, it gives CASSPDGNTEAFF.

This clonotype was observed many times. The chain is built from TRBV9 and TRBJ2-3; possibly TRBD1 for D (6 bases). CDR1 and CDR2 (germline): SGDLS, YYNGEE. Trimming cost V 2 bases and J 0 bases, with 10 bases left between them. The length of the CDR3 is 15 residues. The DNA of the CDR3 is TGTGCCAGCAGCGTGTCCGGGACAAGCACAGATACGCAGTATTTT. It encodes CASSVSGTSTDTQYF.

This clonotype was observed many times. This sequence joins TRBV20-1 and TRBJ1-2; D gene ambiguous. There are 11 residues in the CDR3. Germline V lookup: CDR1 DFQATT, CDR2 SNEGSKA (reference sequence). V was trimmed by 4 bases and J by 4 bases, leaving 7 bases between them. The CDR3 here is CSATGFYGYTF. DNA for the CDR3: TGCAGTGCTACGGGGTTCTATGGCTACACCTTC.

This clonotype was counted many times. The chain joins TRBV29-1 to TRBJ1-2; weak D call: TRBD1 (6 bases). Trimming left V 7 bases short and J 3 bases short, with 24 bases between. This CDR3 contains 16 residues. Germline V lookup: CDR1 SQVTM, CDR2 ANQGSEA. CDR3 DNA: TGCAGCGGCGTAAGTTACCGGGACACCGTCGACTATGGCTACACCTTC. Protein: CSGVSYRDTVDYGYTF. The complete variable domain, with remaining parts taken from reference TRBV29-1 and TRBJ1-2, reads SAVISQKPSRDICQRGTSLTIQCQVDSQVTMMFWYRQQPGQSLTLIATANQGSEATYESGFVIDKFPISRPNLTFSTLTVSNMSPEDSSIYLCSGVSYRDTVDYGYTFGSGTRLTVV.

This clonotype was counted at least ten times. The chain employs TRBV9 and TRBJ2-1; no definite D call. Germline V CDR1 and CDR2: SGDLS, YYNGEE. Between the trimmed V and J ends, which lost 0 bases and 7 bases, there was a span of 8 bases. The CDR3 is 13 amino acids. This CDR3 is CASSVVSANEQFF. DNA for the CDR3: TGTGCCAGCAGCGTAGTATCAGCAAATGAGCAGTTCTTC.

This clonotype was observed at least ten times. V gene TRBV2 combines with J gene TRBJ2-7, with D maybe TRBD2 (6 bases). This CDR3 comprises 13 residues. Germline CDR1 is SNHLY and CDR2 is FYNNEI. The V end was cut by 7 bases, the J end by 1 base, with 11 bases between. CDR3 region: CASTTGESYEQYF. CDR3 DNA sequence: TGTGCCAGCACCACGGGAGAGTCCTACGAGCAGTACTTC.

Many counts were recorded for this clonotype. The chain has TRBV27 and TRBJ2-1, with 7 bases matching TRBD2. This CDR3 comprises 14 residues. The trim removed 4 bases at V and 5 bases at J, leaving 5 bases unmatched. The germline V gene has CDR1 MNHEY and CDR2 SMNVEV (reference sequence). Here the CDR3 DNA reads TGTGCCAGCAGTTGGGGGGGGAGTCACAATGAGCAGTTCTTC. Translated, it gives CASSWGGSHNEQFF.

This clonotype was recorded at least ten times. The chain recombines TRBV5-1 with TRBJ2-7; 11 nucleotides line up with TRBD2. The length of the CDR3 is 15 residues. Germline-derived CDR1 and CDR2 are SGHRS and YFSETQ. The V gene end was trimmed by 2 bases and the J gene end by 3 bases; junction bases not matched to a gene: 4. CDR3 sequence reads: CASSFSSGGYYEQYF. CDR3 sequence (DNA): TGCGCCAGCAGCTTCTCTAGCGGGGGGTACTACGAGCAGTACTTC.

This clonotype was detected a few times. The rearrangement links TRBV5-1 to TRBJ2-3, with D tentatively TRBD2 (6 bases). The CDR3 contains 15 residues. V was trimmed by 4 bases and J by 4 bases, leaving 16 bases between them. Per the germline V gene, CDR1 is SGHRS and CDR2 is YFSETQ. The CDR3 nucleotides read TGCGCCAGCAGCCACCCGAGCGGGTCTGCAGATACGCAGTATTTT. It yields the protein CASSHPSGSADTQYF.

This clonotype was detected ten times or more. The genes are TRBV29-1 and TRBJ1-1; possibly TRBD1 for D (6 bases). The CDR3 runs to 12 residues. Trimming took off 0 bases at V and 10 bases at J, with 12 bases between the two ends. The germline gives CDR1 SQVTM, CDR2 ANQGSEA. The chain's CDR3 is CSVEDRGLGAFF. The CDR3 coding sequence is TGCAGCGTTGAAGACCGGGGGCTTGGAGCTTTCTTT.

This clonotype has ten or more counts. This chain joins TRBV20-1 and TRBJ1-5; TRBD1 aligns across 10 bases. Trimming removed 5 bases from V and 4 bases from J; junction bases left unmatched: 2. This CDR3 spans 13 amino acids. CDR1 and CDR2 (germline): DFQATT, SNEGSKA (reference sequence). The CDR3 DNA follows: TGCAGTGCTGCGGACAGGGGGAATCAGCCCCAGCATTTT. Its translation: CSAADRGNQPQHF.

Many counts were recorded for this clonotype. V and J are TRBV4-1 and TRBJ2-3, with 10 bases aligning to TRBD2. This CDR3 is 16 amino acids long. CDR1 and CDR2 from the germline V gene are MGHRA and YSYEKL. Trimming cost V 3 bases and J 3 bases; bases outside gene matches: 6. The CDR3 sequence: CASSHGSGGATDTQYF. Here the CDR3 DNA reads TGCGCCAGCAGCCATGGCAGCGGGGGGGCGACAGATACGCAGTATTTT.

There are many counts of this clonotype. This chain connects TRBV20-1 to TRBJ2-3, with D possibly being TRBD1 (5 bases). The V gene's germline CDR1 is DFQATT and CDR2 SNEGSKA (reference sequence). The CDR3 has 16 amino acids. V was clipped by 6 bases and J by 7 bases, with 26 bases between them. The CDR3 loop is CSAGPPAGFVENTQYF. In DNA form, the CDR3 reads TGCAGTGCCGGACCCCCCGCAGGGTTTGTAGAAAATACGCAGTATTTT.

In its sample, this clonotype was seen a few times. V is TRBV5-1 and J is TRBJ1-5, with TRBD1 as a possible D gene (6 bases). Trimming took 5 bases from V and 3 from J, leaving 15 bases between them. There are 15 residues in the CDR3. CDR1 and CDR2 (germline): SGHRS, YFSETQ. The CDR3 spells CASSPGQYNNQPQHF. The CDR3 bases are TGCGCCAGCAGTCCCGGACAGTATAACAATCAGCCCCAGCATTTT.

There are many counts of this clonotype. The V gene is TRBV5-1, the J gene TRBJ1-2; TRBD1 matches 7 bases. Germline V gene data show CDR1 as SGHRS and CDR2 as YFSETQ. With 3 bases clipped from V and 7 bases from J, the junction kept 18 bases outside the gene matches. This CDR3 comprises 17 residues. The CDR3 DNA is TGCGCCAGCAGCTCGGGGGCGAGCGCTCCAGGGGGAGCTGGCTACACCTTC. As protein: CASSSGASAPGGAGYTF.

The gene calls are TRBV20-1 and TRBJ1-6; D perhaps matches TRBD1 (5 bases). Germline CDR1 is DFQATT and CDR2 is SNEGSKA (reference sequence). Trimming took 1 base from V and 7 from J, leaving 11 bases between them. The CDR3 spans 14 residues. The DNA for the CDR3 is TGCAGTGCTAGAGTTACAGGAACAAATTCACCCCTCCACTTT. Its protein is CSARVTGTNSPLHF.

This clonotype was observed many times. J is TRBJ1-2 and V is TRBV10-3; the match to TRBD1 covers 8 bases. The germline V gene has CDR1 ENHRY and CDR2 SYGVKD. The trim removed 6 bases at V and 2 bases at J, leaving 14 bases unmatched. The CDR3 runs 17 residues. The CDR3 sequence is CAISDRGQGPSNYGYTF. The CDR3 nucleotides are TGTGCCATCAGCGACCGAGGACAGGGACCGTCAAACTATGGCTACACCTTC.

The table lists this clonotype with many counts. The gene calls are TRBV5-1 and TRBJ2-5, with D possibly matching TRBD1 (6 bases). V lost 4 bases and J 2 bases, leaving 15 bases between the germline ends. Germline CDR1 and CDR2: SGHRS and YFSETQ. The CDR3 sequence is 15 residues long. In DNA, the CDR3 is TGCGCCAGCAGCCCACGAGTAGGGACACAAGAGACCCAGTACTTC. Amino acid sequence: CASSPRVGTQETQYF.

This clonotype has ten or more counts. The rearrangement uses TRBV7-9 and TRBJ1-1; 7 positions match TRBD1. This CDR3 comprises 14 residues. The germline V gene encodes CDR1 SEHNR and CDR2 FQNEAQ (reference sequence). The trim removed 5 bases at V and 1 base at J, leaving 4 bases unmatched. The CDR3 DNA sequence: TGTGCCAGCAGCCTGGACAGGTGGAACACTGAAGCTTTCTTT. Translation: CASSLDRWNTEAFF.

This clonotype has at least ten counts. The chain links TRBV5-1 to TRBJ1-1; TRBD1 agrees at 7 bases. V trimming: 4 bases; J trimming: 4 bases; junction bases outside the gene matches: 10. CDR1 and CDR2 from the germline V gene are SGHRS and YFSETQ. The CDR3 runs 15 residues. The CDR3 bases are TGCGCCAGCAGCCATGGACAGGTTAAGGTCACTGAAGCTTTCTTT. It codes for CASSHGQVKVTEAFF.

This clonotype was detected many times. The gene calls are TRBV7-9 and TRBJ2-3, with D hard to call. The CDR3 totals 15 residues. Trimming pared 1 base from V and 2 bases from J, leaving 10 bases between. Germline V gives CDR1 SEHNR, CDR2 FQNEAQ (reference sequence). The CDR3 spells CASSLVVSYTDTQYF. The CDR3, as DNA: TGTGCCAGCAGCTTAGTGGTCAGCTACACAGATACGCAGTATTTT.

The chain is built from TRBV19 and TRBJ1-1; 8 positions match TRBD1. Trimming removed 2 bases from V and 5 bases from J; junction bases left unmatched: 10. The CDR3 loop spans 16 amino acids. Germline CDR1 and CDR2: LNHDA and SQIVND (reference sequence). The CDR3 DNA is TGTGCCAGTAGTATATCACTCCGGGACAGGAGAACTGAAGCTTTCTTT. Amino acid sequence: CASSISLRDRRTEAFF.

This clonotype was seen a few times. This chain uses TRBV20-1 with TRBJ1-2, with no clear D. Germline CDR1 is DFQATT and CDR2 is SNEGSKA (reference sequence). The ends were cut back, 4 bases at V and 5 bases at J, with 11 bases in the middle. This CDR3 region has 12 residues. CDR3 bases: TGCAGTGCTACTGACTCTGGGTATGGCTACACCTTC. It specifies CSATDSGYGYTF.

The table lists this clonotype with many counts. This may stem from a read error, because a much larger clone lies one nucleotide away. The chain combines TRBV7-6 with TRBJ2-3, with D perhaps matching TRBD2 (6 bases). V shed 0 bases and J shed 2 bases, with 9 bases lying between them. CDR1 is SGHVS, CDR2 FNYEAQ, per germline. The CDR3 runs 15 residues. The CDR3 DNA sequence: TGTGCCAGCAGCTTAGCGGGGGGAATCACAGATACGCAGTATTTT. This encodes CASSLAGGITDTQYF.